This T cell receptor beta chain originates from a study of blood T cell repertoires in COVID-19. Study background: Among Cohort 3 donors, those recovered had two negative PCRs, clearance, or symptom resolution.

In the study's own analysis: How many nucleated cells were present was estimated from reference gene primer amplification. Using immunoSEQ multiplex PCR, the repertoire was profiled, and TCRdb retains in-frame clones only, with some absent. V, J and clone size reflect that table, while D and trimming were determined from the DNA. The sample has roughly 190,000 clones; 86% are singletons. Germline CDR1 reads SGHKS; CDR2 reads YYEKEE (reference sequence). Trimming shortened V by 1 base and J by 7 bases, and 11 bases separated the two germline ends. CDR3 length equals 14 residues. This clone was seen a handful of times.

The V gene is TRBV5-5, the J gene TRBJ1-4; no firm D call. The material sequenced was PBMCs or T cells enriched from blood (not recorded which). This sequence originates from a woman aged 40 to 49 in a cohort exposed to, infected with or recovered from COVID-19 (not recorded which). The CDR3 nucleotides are TGTGCCAGCAGCTTGAGCGATTTGAGTGAAAAACTGTTTTTT. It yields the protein CASSLSDLSEKLFF.